The sequence of this TCR beta chain was determined in a study of T-cell memory formation after mild COVID-19. Each CDR3 protein is one row after TCRdb ran MiXCR on the 5' RACE reads. The sample has around 160,000 distinct CDR3 sequences, 9.5% to 13% seen once; the top ten hold more than 3.5%. CDR3 length equals 15 residues. Trimming stripped 6 bases from V and 11 bases from J, with 25 bases between. Germline V gives CDR1 SGHTA, CDR2 FQGNSA. The sample comprised PBMCs or a T cell subset sorted from them (not recorded which). This TCR came from a man younger than 35 who had mild COVID-19 (a few samples of this study predate the infection). Cell type and time point are not known. V and J are TRBV7-2 and TRBJ1-1, with D tentatively TRBD1 (5 bases). CDR3 in amino acids: CASSPTVQGGRGAFF. The CDR3 bases are TGTGCCAGCAGTCCGACGGTTCAGGGAGGGCGGGGCGCTTTCTTT.